These 14 T cell receptor beta chains share one sample of origin, sequenced in a study of monozygotic twins with inflammatory bowel disease. Reprocessing the 5' RACE reads, TCRdb reports a single entry for every CDR3 protein and omits DNA. The sample data list 110,000 to 150,000 distinct CDR3 sequences. The sequenced material came from blood. These receptors originate from a human donor with ulcerative colitis or Crohn's disease, or a healthy co-twin of an affected twin (not recorded which).

The rearrangement links TRBV5-1 to TRBJ2-3; TCRdb names TRBD2, which stays unverified in the absence of DNA. The CDR3 totals 14 residues. Germline loops: CDR1 SGHRS, CDR2 YFSETQ. CDR3 in amino acids: CASSLALAVDTQYF.

The chain carries TRBV18 and TRBJ2-5; the D call of TRBD1 rests on TCRdb alone, since no DNA is present to check it. This CDR3 contains 15 residues. CDR1 is KGHSH, CDR2 LQKENI, per germline. The CDR3: CASSPVTGIQETQYF.

The V and J genes are TRBV7-9 and TRBJ1-5; the TCRdb D gene call, TRBD1, has no DNA to confirm it. The germline V gene has CDR1 SEHNR and CDR2 FQNEAQ (reference sequence). This CDR3 spans 14 amino acids. CDR3 in amino acids: CASSRQGADQPQHF.

V gene TRBV7-2 combines with J gene TRBJ2-5; TCRdb's D gene call, TRBD2, goes unchecked for lack of DNA. Germline values: CDR1 SGHTA, CDR2 FQGNSA. The CDR3 runs to 16 residues. CDR3 sequence: CASSPRPGLEDETQYF.

The chain employs TRBV5-1 and TRBJ1-1. Looked up from germline, CDR1 is SGHRS and CDR2 is YFSETQ. The CDR3 contains 15 residues. CDR3 in amino acids: CASSSRSLMNTEAFF.

The chain is built from TRBV7-2 and TRBJ1-4. The CDR3 is made up of 15 amino acids. Germline lookup yields CDR1 SGHTA and CDR2 FQGNSA. This chain's CDR3 is CASSLAPTNNEKLFF.

The V and J genes are TRBV5-1 and TRBJ2-1; TCRdb calls TRBD2, which cannot be checked without DNA. CDR1 and CDR2 from the germline V gene are SGHRS and YFSETQ. This CDR3 spans 15 amino acids. The CDR3 loop reads CASAGGADHYNEQFF.

This chain links TRBV5-1 with TRBJ1-1; as DNA is missing, the TRBD1 call by TCRdb cannot be tested. Germline V gene sequence: CDR1 SGHRS, CDR2 YFSETQ. CDR3 length: 14 amino acids. CDR3 in amino acids: CASSPGQRNTEAFF.

The rearrangement links TRBV7-2 to TRBJ2-2; TCRdb proposes TRBD2, but this gene call is untestable without DNA. The CDR3 has 15 residues. The germline V gene has CDR1 SGHTA and CDR2 FQGNSA. The CDR3 loop is CASSLSSGVHRELFF.

The chain has TRBV20-1 and TRBJ1-5; the TCRdb call, TRBD1, lacks DNA for checking. The germline gives CDR1 DFQATT, CDR2 SNEGSKA (reference sequence). The CDR3 is 16 amino acids. The CDR3 here is CSAIRTGRGGNQPQHF.

This rearrangement joins TRBV29-1 to TRBJ2-5; the D call of TRBD1 rests on TCRdb alone, since no DNA is present to check it. Germline assignment: CDR1 SQVTM and CDR2 ANQGSEA. The CDR3 consists of 13 residues. The CDR3 here is CSVGPPGEETQYF. Complete variable domain (other parts from reference TRBV29-1 and TRBJ2-5): SAVISQKPSRDICQRGTSLTIQCQVDSQVTMMFWYRQQPGQSLTLIATANQGSEATYESGFVIDKFPISRPNLTFSTLTVSNMSPEDSSIYLCSVGPPGEETQYFGPGTRLLVL.

The rearrangement joins TRBV20-1 to TRBJ2-2. The CDR3 covers 11 residues. Germline assignment: CDR1 DFQATT and CDR2 SNEGSKA (reference sequence). CDR3 amino acids: CSAGSPGELFF.

This chain uses TRBV5-1 with TRBJ2-5; TCRdb's assignment of TRBD1 cannot be checked, as there is no DNA. Germline values: CDR1 SGHRS, CDR2 YFSETQ. This CDR3 is built from 15 residues. This CDR3 is CASSRDRGNQETQYF.

This chain uses TRBV7-6 with TRBJ2-1; TCRdb lists TRBD2, though no DNA is available to test this call. From germline, CDR1 is SGHVS and CDR2 FNYEAQ. This CDR3 is built from 13 residues. The CDR3 spells CASSVEAYNEQFF. Based on the CDR3 plus reference TRBV7-6 and TRBJ2-1, the full variable domain is GAGVSQSPRYKVTKRGQDVALRCDPISGHVSLYWYRQALGQGPEFLTYFNYEAQQDKSGLPNDRFSAERPEGSISTLTIQRTEQRDSAMYRCASSVEAYNEQFFGPGTRLTVL.